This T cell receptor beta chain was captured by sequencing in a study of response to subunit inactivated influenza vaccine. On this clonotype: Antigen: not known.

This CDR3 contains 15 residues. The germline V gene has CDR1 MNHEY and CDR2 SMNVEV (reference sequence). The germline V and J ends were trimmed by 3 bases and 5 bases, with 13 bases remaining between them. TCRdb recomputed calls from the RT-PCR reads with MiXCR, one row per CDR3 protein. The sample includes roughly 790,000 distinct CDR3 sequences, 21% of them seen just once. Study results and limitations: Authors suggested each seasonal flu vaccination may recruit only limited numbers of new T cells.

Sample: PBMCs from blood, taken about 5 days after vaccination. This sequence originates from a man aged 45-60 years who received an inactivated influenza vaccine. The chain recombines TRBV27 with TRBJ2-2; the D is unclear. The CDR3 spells CASSFIRKRTGELFF. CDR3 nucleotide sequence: TGTGCCAGCAGTTTTATACGGAAGAGGACCGGGGAGCTGTTTTTT.